This TCR beta chain was recovered during a study of cytomegalovirus exposure and HLA in healthy donors. Study results and limitations: Presence/absence analyses supposed approximately even sequencing depth among donors. A reported reduction in N-insertions relative to the approximately 670-donor mean was seen in an Asian-associated ancestry cluster in a later analysis. TCR beta sequences reportedly predicted most subjects' HLA-A and HLA-B alleles accurately.

Germline values: CDR1 SGHRS, CDR2 YFSETQ. Between the trimmed V and J ends, which lost 0 bases and 9 bases, there was a span of 10 bases. The CDR3 runs to 13 residues. Amplification used 60 Vbeta primers and 13 Jbeta primers. Produced via immunoSEQ multiplex PCR; TCRdb's table is partial and in-frame only. This sample has under 200,000 clones, with 65% to 90% found just once. Concerning this clone: No antigen is known for it.

This TCR derives from a woman between 18 and 29 years old in good health and CMV-seronegative. The J gene is TRBJ2-1, the V gene TRBV5-1; D might be TRBD2 (7 bases). The sample consisted of PBMCs. The CDR3 spells CASSLAAGAEQFF. The CDR3 DNA sequence: TGCGCCAGCAGCTTGGCCGCGGGGGCTGAGCAGTTCTTC.